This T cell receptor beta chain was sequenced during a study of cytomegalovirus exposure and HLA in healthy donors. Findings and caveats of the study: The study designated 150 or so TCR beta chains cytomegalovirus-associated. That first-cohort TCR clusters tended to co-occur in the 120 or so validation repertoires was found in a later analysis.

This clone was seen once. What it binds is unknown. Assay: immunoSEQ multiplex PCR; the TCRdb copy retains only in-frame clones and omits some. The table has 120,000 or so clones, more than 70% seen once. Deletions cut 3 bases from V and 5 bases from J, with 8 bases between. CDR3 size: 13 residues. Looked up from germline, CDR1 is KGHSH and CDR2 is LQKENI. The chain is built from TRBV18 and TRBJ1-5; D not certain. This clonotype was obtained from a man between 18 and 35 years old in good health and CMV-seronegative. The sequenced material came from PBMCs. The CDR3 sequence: CASSPAGDQPQHF. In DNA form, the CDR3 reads TGTGCCAGCTCACCGGCCGGGGATCAGCCCCAGCATTTT.